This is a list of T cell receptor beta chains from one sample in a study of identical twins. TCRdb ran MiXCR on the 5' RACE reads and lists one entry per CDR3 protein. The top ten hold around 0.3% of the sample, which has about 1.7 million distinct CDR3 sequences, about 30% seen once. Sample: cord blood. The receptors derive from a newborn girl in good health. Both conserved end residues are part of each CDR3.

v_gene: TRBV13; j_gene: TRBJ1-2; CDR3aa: CASSPTRGALGYGYTF
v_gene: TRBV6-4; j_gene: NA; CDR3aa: CASSAAGGNYNEQYF
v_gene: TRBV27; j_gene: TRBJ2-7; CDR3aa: CASSLSFGLQGLSYEQYF
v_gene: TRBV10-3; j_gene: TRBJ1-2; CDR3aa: CAISVSLGTDYYGYTF
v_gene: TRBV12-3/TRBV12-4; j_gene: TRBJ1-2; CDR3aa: CASRWRGWDYGYTF
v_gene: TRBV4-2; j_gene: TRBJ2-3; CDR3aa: CASSSTGGRATDTQYF
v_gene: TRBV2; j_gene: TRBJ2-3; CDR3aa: CASSSLASTDTQYF
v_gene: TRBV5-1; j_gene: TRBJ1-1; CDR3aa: CASSRVTGMNTEAFF
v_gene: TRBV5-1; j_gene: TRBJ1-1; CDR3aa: CASSRGVKNTEAFF
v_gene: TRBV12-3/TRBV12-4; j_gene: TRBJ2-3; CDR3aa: CASGPRGSTADTQYF
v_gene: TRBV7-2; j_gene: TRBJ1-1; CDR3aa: CASSLVPVSNTEAFF
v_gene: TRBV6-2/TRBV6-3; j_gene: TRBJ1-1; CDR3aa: CASSYRTGRGDTEAFF
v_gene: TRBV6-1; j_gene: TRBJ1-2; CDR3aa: CASSAERSGVDYGYTF
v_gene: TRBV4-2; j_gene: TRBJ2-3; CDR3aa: CASSQETSGFTDTQYF
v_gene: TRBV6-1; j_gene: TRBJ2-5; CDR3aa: CASSDRVAGVPGETQYF
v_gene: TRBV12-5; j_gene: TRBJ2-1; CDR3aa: CASAPRGPKDGYDNEQFF
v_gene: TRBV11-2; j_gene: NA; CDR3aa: CASSFTTGDEQYF
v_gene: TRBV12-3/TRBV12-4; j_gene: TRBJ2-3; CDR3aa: CASSLGTSVGTDTQYF
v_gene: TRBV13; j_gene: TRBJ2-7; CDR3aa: CASSLALQREGHYHEQYF
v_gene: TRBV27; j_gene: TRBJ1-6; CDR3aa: CASRPIVGFNSPLHF
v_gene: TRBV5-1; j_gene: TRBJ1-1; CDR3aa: CASSLDAAMVTEAFF
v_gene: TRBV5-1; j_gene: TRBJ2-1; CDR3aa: CASSLVRLDDNEQFF
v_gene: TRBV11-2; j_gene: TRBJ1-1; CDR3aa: CASSLAQFQTENTEAFF
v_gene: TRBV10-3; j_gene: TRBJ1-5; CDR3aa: CAISEGGNNQPQHF
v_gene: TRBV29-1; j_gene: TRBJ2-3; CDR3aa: CSVGFSGRATDTQYF
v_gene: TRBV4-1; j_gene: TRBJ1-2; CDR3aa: CASSQPYDNYGYTF
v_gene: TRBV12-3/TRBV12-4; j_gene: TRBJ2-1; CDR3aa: CASSLLGTSRNEQFF
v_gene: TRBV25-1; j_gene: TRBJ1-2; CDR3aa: CASSDNGGTLYGYTF